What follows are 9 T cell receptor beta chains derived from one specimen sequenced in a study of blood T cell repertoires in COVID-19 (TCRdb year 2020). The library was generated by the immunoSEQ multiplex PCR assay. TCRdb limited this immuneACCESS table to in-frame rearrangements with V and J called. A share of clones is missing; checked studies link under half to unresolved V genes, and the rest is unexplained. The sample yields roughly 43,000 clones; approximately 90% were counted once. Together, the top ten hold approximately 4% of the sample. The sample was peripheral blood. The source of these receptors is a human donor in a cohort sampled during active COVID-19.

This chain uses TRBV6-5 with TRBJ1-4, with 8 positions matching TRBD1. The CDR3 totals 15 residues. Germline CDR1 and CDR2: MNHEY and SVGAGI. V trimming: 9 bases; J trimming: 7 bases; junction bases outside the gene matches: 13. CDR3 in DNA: TGTGCCAGTCTAGACCACCGGGACAGGCCTGAAAAACTGTTTTTT. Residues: CASLDHRDRPEKLFF.

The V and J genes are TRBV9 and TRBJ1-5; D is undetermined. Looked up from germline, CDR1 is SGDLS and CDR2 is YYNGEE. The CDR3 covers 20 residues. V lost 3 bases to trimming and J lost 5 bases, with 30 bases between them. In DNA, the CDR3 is TGTGCCAGCAGCGCTAGTTCCCCACCTCTATGGCCCCCTGGCGATCAGCCCCAGCATTTT. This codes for CASSASSPPLWPPGDQPQHF.

CDR3 DNA: TGCGCCAGCAGCCAAGAGGGGACAGTTTCAGGCTACGAGCAGTACTTC. Translated: CASSQEGTVSGYEQYF. The chain recombines TRBV4-1 with TRBJ2-7; the match to TRBD1 covers 7 bases. Trimming took 0 bases from V and 3 from J; bases not matched to a gene: 8. Germline V gives CDR1 MGHRA, CDR2 YSYEKL. CDR3 length: 16 amino acids.

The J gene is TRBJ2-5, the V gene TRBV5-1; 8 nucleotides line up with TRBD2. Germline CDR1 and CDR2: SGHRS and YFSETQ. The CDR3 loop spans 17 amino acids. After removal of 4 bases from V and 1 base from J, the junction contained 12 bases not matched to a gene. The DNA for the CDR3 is TGCGCCAGCAGCCTCGGGCCGGGACTAGGTCTCCAAGAGACCCAGTACTTC. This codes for CASSLGPGLGLQETQYF.

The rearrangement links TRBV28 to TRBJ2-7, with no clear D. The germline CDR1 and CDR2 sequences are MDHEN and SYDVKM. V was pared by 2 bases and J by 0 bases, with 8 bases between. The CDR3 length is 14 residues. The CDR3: CASSLPWSSYEQYF. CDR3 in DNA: TGTGCCAGCAGTTTACCCTGGAGCTCCTACGAGCAGTACTTC.

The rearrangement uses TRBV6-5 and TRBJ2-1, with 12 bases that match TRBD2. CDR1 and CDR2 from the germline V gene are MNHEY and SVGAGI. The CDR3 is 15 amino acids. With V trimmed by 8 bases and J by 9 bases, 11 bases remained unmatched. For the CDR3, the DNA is TGTGCCAGCTCACGGCTAGCGGGAGGGGGGGGTGAGCAGTTCTTC. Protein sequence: CASSRLAGGGGEQFF.

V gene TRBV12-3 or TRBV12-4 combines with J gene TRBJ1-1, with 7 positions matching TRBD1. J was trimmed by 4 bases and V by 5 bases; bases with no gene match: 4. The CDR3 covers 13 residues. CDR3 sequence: CASSITGATEAFF. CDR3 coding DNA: TGTGCCAGCAGTATTACAGGGGCCACTGAAGCTTTCTTT.

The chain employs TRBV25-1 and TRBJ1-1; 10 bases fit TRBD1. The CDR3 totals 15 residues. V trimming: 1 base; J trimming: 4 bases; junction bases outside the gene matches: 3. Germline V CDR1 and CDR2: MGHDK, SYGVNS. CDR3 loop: CASSEWDRGSTEAFF. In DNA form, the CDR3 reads TGTGCCAGCAGTGAATGGGACAGGGGAAGCACTGAAGCTTTCTTT.

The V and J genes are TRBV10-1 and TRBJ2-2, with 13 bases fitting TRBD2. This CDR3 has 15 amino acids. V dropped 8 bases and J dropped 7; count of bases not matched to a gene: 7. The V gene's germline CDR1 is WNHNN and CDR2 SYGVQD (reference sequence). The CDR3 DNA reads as TGCGCCAGCTCTGGACTAGCGGGAGACCACGGGGAGCTGTTTTTT. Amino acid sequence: CASSGLAGDHGELFF.